This is a list of T cell receptor beta chains from one sample in a study of blood T cell repertoires in COVID-19. Produced via immunoSEQ multiplex PCR; TCRdb's table is partial and in-frame only. The sample records around 70,000 clones, roughly 82% being singletons. The specimen sequenced was peripheral blood. These TCRs come from a man in his fifties or sixties with acute or convalescent COVID-19. Both conserved end residues are part of each CDR3. A D gene is named only where the DNA matches it firmly. Rows give clone size only sometimes, using once, few, many, or a class for an expanded clone.

d_gene	v_gene	abundance	j_gene	CDR3aa	CDR3nt
TRBD1	TRBV6-5	.	TRBJ1-5	CASTPGTGYQPQHF	TGTGCCAGCACCCCAGGGACAGGTTATCAGCCCCAGCATTTT
.	TRBV4-2	.	TRBJ1-6	CASSQDHRTNSPLHF	TGTGCCAGCAGCCAAGATCACAGGACTAATTCACCCCTCCACTTT
TRBD1	TRBV28	once	TRBJ1-6	CASSDRADNSPLHF	TGTGCCAGCAGTGACAGGGCTGATAATTCACCCCTCCACTTT
TRBD2	TRBV14	.	TRBJ2-3	CASSQDLAGGTDTQYF	TGTGCCAGCAGCCAAGATTTAGCGGGGGGCACAGATACGCAGTATTTT
TRBD1	TRBV5-1	once	TRBJ1-2	CASGPGGEANYGYTF	TGCGCCAGCGGCCCAGGGGGCGAAGCTAACTATGGCTACACCTTC
.	TRBV10-3	once	TRBJ2-3	CAISDRGTDTQYF	TGTGCCATCAGTGACAGGGGCACAGATACGCAGTATTTT
.	TRBV5-6	.	TRBJ1-2	CASSFSRRGFIDNYGYTF	TGTGCCAGCAGCTTTAGTCGCCGGGGGTTTATTGATAACTATGGCTACACCTTC
.	TRBV6-6	.	TRBJ2-5	CASSSYQGQETQYF	TGTGCCAGCAGTTCTTACCAGGGCCAAGAGACCCAGTACTTC
TRBD1	TRBV19	.	TRBJ1-5	CASSPLDRGNQPQHF	TGTGCCAGTAGTCCCCTGGACAGGGGCAATCAGCCCCAGCATTTT
.	TRBV27	.	TRBJ1-6	CASSELQDSYNSPLHF	TGTGCCAGCAGTGAACTACAGGACTCCTATAATTCACCCCTCCACTTT
.	TRBV27	.	TRBJ1-6	CASSPEIGQRNSPLHF	TGTGCCAGCAGTCCTGAGATTGGACAGCGAAATTCACCCCTCCACTTT
TRBD1	TRBV5-6	few	TRBJ1-2	CASSVTGGDYLRYTF	TGTGCCAGCAGCGTCACAGGGGGCGACTATCTTCGCTACACCTTC
TRBD1	TRBV24-1	.	TRBJ1-2	CATSDSGTGGERGYTF	TGTGCCACCAGTGACTCCGGGACAGGGGGCGAGAGGGGCTACACCTTC
.	TRBV3-1/TRBV3-2	.	TRBJ1-5	CASSPSILLQNQPQHF	TGTGCCAGCAGTCCAAGCATACTTCTGCAAAATCAGCCCCAGCATTTT
TRBD1	TRBV5-6	.	TRBJ1-1	CASSLAGTGRGNTEAFF	TGTGCCAGCAGCTTGGCGGGGACAGGACGAGGGAACACTGAAGCTTTCTTT
.	TRBV18	.	TRBJ1-3	CATREGSGNTIYF	TGTGCCACCCGAGAGGGCTCTGGAAACACCATATATTTT
.	TRBV12-5	medium-sized	TRBJ2-2	CASGLSGWSGELFF	TGTGCTAGTGGTTTGTCAGGGTGGTCCGGGGAGCTGTTTTTT
TRBD2	TRBV11-2	few	TRBJ2-1	CASSPSGGVTEQFF	TGTGCCAGCAGCCCCAGCGGGGGGGTTACTGAGCAGTTCTTC
TRBD2	TRBV7-2	.	TRBJ2-5	CASSLRLAGARETQYF	TGTGCCAGCAGCCTCAGACTAGCGGGGGCGAGGGAGACCCAGTACTTC
TRBD1	TRBV6-2/TRBV6-3	.	TRBJ1-4	CASSRDSSVILFF	TGTGCCAGCAGTCGGGACAGTTCGGTGATACTGTTTTTT
.	TRBV5-1	once	TRBJ1-1	CASSSIGGVVYTEAFF	TGCGCCAGCAGCTCTATTGGGGGGGTTGTCTACACTGAAGCTTTCTTT
TRBD1	TRBV11-2	.	TRBJ1-6	CASSLDLDRVTAYNSPLHF	TGTGCCAGCAGCTTAGATCTGGACAGGGTAACGGCCTATAATTCACCCCTCCACTTT
.	TRBV6-2/TRBV6-3	.	TRBJ1-1	CASSYPEDRRNLNTEAFF	TGTGCCAGCAGTTACCCAGAGGACAGACGTAACCTGAACACTGAAGCTTTCTTT
TRBD1	TRBV5-1	once	TRBJ1-6	CASSLVGQGYNSPLHF	TGCGCCAGCAGCTTGGTAGGACAGGGTTATAATTCACCCCTCCACTTT
TRBD2	TRBV7-2	.	TRBJ2-3	CASSLQRGRDTQYF	TGTGCCAGCAGCTTACAGCGGGGAAGAGATACGCAGTATTTT
.	TRBV4-1	.	TRBJ1-3	CASSQISGNPGNTIYF	TGCGCCAGCAGCCAAATTTCAGGGAACCCTGGAAACACCATATATTTT
TRBD2	TRBV2	.	TRBJ2-3	CASPGLAGANTQYF	TGTGCCAGCCCGGGACTAGCGGGGGCCAATACGCAGTATTTT
TRBD2	TRBV18	.	TRBJ2-7	CASSPPGLAGHEQYF	TGTGCCAGCTCACCACCGGGACTAGCGGGTCACGAGCAGTACTTC
TRBD1	TRBV5-1	.	TRBJ1-2	CASSPTGENGYTF	TGCGCCAGCAGCCCTACAGGGGAAAATGGCTACACCTTC
.	TRBV11-3	.	TRBJ2-3	CASSHIGGDTQYF	TGTGCCAGCAGCCACATCGGGGGAGATACGCAGTATTTT
.	TRBV19	.	TRBJ1-5	CASSMGSINQPQHF	TGTGCCAGTAGTATGGGCTCCATCAATCAGCCCCAGCATTTT
TRBD1	TRBV5-6	few	TRBJ1-2	CASSRDRGNYGYTF	TGTGCCAGCAGCCGGGACAGGGGTAACTATGGCTACACCTTC
.	TRBV24-1	.	TRBJ1-6	CATQGRDNSPLHF	TGTGCCACGCAGGGGAGGGATAATTCACCCCTCCACTTT
TRBD1	TRBV29-1	.	TRBJ2-1	CSVGTGKQFF	TGCAGCGTGGGGACAGGGAAGCAGTTCTTC
.	TRBV6-6	.	TRBJ2-2	CASSSGVINAELFF	TGTGCCAGCAGTTCTGGAGTGATCAACGCGGAGCTGTTTTTT
.	TRBV6-2/TRBV6-3	.	TRBJ1-6	CASSSQGGSPLHF	TGTGCCAGCAGTTCCCAGGGTGGTTCACCCCTCCACTTT
.	TRBV2	.	TRBJ1-4	CASSAVLATNEKLFF	TGTGCCAGCAGTGCCGTACTCGCGACTAATGAAAAACTGTTTTTT
.	TRBV7-9	.	TRBJ1-5	CASSPTANQPQHF	TGTGCCAGCAGCCCCACAGCTAATCAGCCCCAGCATTTT
.	TRBV7-2	.	TRBJ2-3	CASSLDSGRAGSTQYF	TGTGCCAGCAGCTTGGACTCGGGTAGGGCCGGGAGCACGCAGTATTTT
TRBD2	TRBV27	few	TRBJ2-1	CASRRAGGSYNEQFF	TGTGCCAGCAGGAGAGCGGGGGGCTCCTACAATGAGCAGTTCTTC
.	TRBV4-3	.	TRBJ1-6	CASSQDWGPYPSNSPLHF	TGCGCCAGCAGCCAAGATTGGGGCCCTTATCCCTCTAATTCACCCCTCCACTTT